The present T cell receptor (beta chain) was sequenced within a study of identical twins. TCRdb used MiXCR to reprocess the 5' RACE reads, holding one entry per CDR3 protein. Altogether some 1,600,000 distinct CDR3 sequences are present, 32% being singletons, with the ten largest covering approximately 0.25%. The sample holds a few counts of this clonotype. Germline lookup yields CDR1 DFQATT and CDR2 SNEGSKA (reference sequence). The V end was cut by 3 bases, the J end by 5 bases, with 8 bases between. This CDR3 is 13 amino acids long. The chain employs TRBV20-1 and TRBJ1-6; possible D gene TRBD1, 6 bases. Sequenced input: cord blood. This clonotype originated in a newborn girl in good health. The CDR3 reads CSASGQNNSPLHF. The CDR3 DNA reads TGCAGTGCTAGTGGACAGAATAATTCACCCCTCCACTTT.